What follows is one T cell receptor beta chain and its context. Libraries were prepared by immunoSEQ multiplex PCR; TCRdb keeps only in-frame clonotypes and omits some of them. The table lists approximately 120,000 clones, about nine tenths of them singletons. The sample originates from a study of control samples from healthy donors and cancer patients. V shed 1 base, J shed 4 bases, and the junction held 6 bases outside the gene matches. The CDR3 extends over 16 amino acids. From germline, CDR1 is LGHNT and CDR2 FRNRAP. The specimen sequenced was blood. J is TRBJ1-1 and V is TRBV12-5; 10 bases align to TRBD1. The sequence derives from a human donor in good health. The donor label of this sample is uncertain. CDR3 residues: CASGLGPGQGLTEAFF. CDR3 DNA: TGTGCTAGTGGTTTGGGACCGGGACAGGGGCTCACTGAAGCTTTCTTT.